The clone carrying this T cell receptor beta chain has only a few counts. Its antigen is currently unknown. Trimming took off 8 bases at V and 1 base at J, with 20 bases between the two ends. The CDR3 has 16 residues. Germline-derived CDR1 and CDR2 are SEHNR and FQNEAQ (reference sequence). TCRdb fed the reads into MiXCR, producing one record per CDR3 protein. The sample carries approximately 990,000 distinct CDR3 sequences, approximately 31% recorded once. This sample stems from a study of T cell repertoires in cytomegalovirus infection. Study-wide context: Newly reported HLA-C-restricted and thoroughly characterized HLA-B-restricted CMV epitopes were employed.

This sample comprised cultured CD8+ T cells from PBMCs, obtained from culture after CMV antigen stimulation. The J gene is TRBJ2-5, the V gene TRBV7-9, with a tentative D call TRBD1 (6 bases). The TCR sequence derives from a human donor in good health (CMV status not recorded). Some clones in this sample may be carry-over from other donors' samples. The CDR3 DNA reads TGTGCCAGCCTTTCTCCCCGGGACACCCCCCAAGAGACCCAGTACTTC. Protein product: CASLSPRDTPQETQYF.